The 14 T cell receptor beta chains below come from one sample, sequenced in a study of T-cell reconstitution after alpha-beta-depleted transplantation in children. Preparation of the TCRbeta library involved a method that used unique molecular identifiers. Each CDR3 protein is one row after TCRdb ran MiXCR on the PCR reads. The data show about 610,000 distinct CDR3 sequences, with roughly a tenth seen just once and 4% to 5% held by the top ten. Specimen: PBMCs from the stem cell graft donor, collected from the stem cell graft. These TCRs come from a human donor who donated a stem cell graft to a child with acute myeloid leukemia.

The rearrangement joins TRBV7-9 to TRBJ2-4; D unresolved. Germline V CDR1 and CDR2: SEHNR, FQNEAQ (reference sequence). The CDR3 totals 14 residues. V was pared by 5 bases and J by 7 bases, with 15 bases between. The CDR3 coding sequence is TGTGCCAGCAGCCCGGCGATAGCCCGGAACATTCAGTACTTC. Translated: CASSPAIARNIQYF. Looking up the rest from reference TRBV7-9 and TRBJ2-4 gives the full variable domain: DTGVSQNPRHKITKRGQNVTFRCDPISEHNRLYWYRQTLGQGPEFLTYFQNEAQLEKSRLLSDRFSAERPKGSFSTLEIQRTEQGDSAMYLCASSPAIARNIQYFGAGTRLSVL.

This clonotype was observed a few times. The J gene is TRBJ2-7, the V gene TRBV27, with 14 nucleotides matching TRBD2. Unmatched junction bases numbered 10, after V lost 5 bases and J lost 7 bases. CDR1 is MNHEY, CDR2 SMNVEV, per germline (reference sequence). The CDR3 contains 16 residues. The CDR3 region is CASSGRLAGGPGEQYF. DNA of the CDR3: TGTGCCAGCAGTGGACGACTAGCGGGAGGGCCGGGGGAGCAGTACTTC.

This clonotype was seen more than once but under ten times. The rearrangement joins TRBV29-1 to TRBJ2-5; TRBD1 is a possible D gene (5 bases). The CDR3 is 13 residues long. V lost 4 bases and J 4 bases, leaving 13 bases between the germline ends. CDR1 is SQVTM and CDR2 is ANQGSEA in the germline V gene. The CDR3 reads CSVVRVMGETQYF. The CDR3 DNA is TGCAGCGTTGTCAGGGTAATGGGAGAGACCCAGTACTTC.

This clonotype has more than one count but fewer than ten. The V and J genes are TRBV6-1 and TRBJ2-2; 9 bases match TRBD2. CDR3 length: 18 residues. The V segment lost 7 bases and the J segment 6 bases; nucleotides outside the gene matches: 18. Germline V lookup: CDR1 MNHNS, CDR2 SASEGT. The CDR3, as DNA: TGTGCCAGCACCCCCCCGGGGGGAGGTAGCGGGAGAGCCGGGGAGCTGTTTTTT. This gives the protein CASTPPGGGSGRAGELFF.

The chain joins TRBV6-1 to TRBJ1-5; D possibly corresponds to TRBD1 (6 bases). There are 16 residues in the CDR3. Germline-derived CDR1 and CDR2 are MNHNS and SASEGT. Trimming pared 2 bases from V and 2 bases from J, leaving 13 bases between. CDR3 in amino acids: CASSELGGRGNQPQHF. For the CDR3, the DNA is TGTGCCAGCAGTGAACTGGGGGGCAGGGGCAATCAGCCCCAGCATTTT.

The chain links TRBV7-6 to TRBJ2-2; a weak D match, TRBD2 (5 bases). CDR3 length equals 15 residues. Deletions cut 1 base from V and 8 bases from J, with 14 bases between. Germline CDR1 is SGHVS and CDR2 is FNYEAQ. The CDR3 is CASSLGVPGSGELFF. The DNA of the CDR3 is TGTGCCAGCAGCTTAGGGGTCCCGGGATCAGGGGAGCTGTTTTTT.

In this sample, this clonotype turned up many times. The chain uses TRBV20-1 and TRBJ2-1; 7 positions match TRBD1. The V segment lost 3 bases and the J segment 0 bases; nucleotides outside the gene matches: 8. CDR3 length: 16 amino acids. The V gene's germline CDR1 is DFQATT and CDR2 SNEGSKA (reference sequence). The CDR3 DNA reads TGCAGTGCTAGCGCCCTGGACAGGAGCTCCTACAATGAGCAGTTCTTC. This encodes CSASALDRSSYNEQFF.

The gene calls are TRBV25-1 and TRBJ2-1; 9 nucleotides align to TRBD2. J lost 4 bases, V lost 2 bases, and 6 bases had no gene match. Germline CDR1 and CDR2: MGHDK and SYGVNS. This CDR3 contains 16 residues. CDR3 DNA: TGTGCCAGCAGTGAAGGGCGGCGGGAGGGATACAATGAGCAGTTCTTC. This translates into CASSEGRREGYNEQFF. Variable domain in full (rest from reference TRBV25-1 and TRBJ2-1): EADIYQTPRYLVIGTGKKITLECSQTMGHDKMYWYQQDPGMELHLIHYSYGVNSTEKGDLSSESTVSRIRTEHFPLTLESARPSHTSQYLCASSEGRREGYNEQFFGPGTRLTVL.

This clonotype was seen many times. This sequence joins TRBV7-6 and TRBJ1-5, with D possibly TRBD1 on 6 matching bases. Germline CDR1 reads SGHVS; CDR2 reads FNYEAQ. The CDR3 consists of 12 residues. Between the trimmed V and J ends, which lost 8 bases and 5 bases, there was a span of 10 bases. Here the CDR3 reads CASGGLDQPQHF. The CDR3 DNA sequence: TGTGCCAGCGGGGGGCTCGATCAGCCCCAGCATTTT. Full variable domain (remainder filled in from reference TRBV7-6 and TRBJ1-5): GAGVSQSPRYKVTKRGQDVALRCDPISGHVSLYWYRQALGQGPEFLTYFNYEAQQDKSGLPNDRFSAERPEGSISTLTIQRTEQRDSAMYRCASGGLDQPQHFGDGTRLSIL.

The chain has TRBV14 and TRBJ2-3; 11 bases are shared with TRBD2. Germline values: CDR1 SGHDN, CDR2 FVKESK. The ends lost 2 bases at V and 6 bases at J; junction bases unmatched: 7. This CDR3 is 16 amino acids long. The CDR3 DNA sequence: TGTGCCAGCAGCCAACTCCCTAGCGGGAGGCGGGATACGCAGTATTTT. This gives the protein CASSQLPSGRRDTQYF. Full variable domain (missing parts from reference TRBV14 and TRBJ2-3): EAGVTQFPSHSVIEKGQTVTLRCDPISGHDNLYWYRRVMGKEIKFLLHFVKESKQDESGMPNNRFLAERTGGTYSTLKVQPAELEDSGVYFCASSQLPSGRRDTQYFGPGTRLTVL.

The sample holds a few counts of this clonotype. The chain joins TRBV6-2 or TRBV6-3 to TRBJ1-6, with D unclear. This CDR3 contains 16 residues. The V gene's germline CDR1 is MNHEY and CDR2 SVGEGT. Trimming left V 1 base short and J 7 bases short, with 14 bases between. CDR3 sequence: CASSYFPGRRNSPLHF. In DNA form, the CDR3 reads TGTGCCAGCAGTTACTTCCCGGGCCGCCGAAATTCACCCCTCCACTTT.

The V and J genes are TRBV11-2 and TRBJ2-5; D uncertain. The CDR3 loop spans 12 amino acids. Germline V gene data show CDR1 as SGHAT and CDR2 as FQNNGV. V dropped 6 bases and J dropped 5 bases, with 10 bases sitting between them. The CDR3 DNA sequence: TGTGCCAGCAGTTCCGTCTGGGAGACCCAGTACTTC. Translating gives CASSSVWETQYF.

In this sample, this clonotype turned up a few times. The J gene is TRBJ1-4, the V gene TRBV7-9, with 9 bases matching TRBD1. Germline-derived CDR1 and CDR2 are SEHNR and FQNEAQ (reference sequence). The CDR3 consists of 15 residues. The junction had 6 bases not matched to a gene; V was cut back by 4 bases and J by 6 bases. For the CDR3, the DNA is TGTGCCAGCAGCTCCTGGACAGGGGCGGATGAAAAACTGTTTTTT. Amino acid sequence: CASSSWTGADEKLFF.

The rearrangement links TRBV9 to TRBJ2-3; 9 bases agree with TRBD2. Germline V gives CDR1 SGDLS, CDR2 YYNGEE. V lost 3 bases, J lost 9 bases, and 14 bases stayed unmatched. This CDR3 has 16 amino acids. The CDR3 protein is CASSGPLAGGPGTQYF. The DNA for the CDR3 is TGTGCCAGCAGCGGACCACTGGCGGGAGGGCCGGGCACGCAGTATTTT.